A selection of T cell receptor beta chains follows, all from one sample in a study of control samples from healthy donors and cancer patients. Assay used: immunoSEQ multiplex PCR; TCRdb lists only in-frame clones, some missing. The data contain 90,000 or so clones, roughly nine tenths of them singletons. What was sequenced was blood. The receptors were sampled from a woman in her sixties or seventies in good health. CDR3s include the opening cysteine and the closing phenylalanine or tryptophan. A D gene is named only where the DNA matches it firmly. For some rows the clone size is stated as once, few or many, or as a class when expanded; others skip it.

J | V | size | D | CDR3 | DNA
TRBJ1-4 | TRBV27 | NA | NA | CASSLNHIPGYEKLFF | TGTGCCAGCAGTTTGAACCACATCCCGGGGTATGAAAAACTGTTTTTT
TRBJ2-7 | TRBV5-4 | NA | TRBD2 | CASSPSRAGGRYEQYF | TGTGCCAGCAGCCCAAGCAGGGCGGGAGGTCGCTACGAGCAGTACTTC
TRBJ1-2 | TRBV6-6 | NA | TRBD1 | CASSFLQGSNYGYTF | TGTGCCAGCAGTTTCTTACAGGGGTCTAACTATGGCTACACCTTC
TRBJ2-1 | TRBV4-2 | NA | TRBD2 | CASRTQTSGSQFF | TGTGCCAGCAGGACCCAGACTAGCGGGAGCCAGTTCTTC
TRBJ2-3 | TRBV3-1/TRBV3-2 | NA | TRBD1 | CASSLGQGGTDTQYF | TGTGCCAGCAGCCTCGGACAGGGAGGCACAGATACGCAGTATTTT
TRBJ2-2 | TRBV4-2 | NA | NA | CASSRTPNTGELFF | TGTGCCAGCAGCCGTACGCCGAACACCGGGGAGCTGTTTTTT
TRBJ1-2 | TRBV28 | NA | TRBD1 | CASSRQGNYGYTF | TGTGCCAGCAGTCGACAGGGCAACTATGGCTACACCTTC
TRBJ1-2 | TRBV5-3 | NA | TRBD1 | CARSKRQGPSYTF | TGTGCCAGAAGCAAGAGACAGGGGCCGAGCTACACCTTC
TRBJ2-3 | TRBV5-4 | few | NA | CASSMTRSTDTQYF | TGTGCCAGCAGCATGACAAGGTCCACAGATACGCAGTATTTT
TRBJ2-3 | TRBV9 | NA | NA | CASSAGTREAQYF | TGTGCCAGCAGCGCTGGGACCCGAGAGGCGCAGTATTTT
TRBJ1-2 | TRBV6-5 | few | TRBD1 | CASSYTTQGAYGYTF | TGTGCCAGCAGTTACACAACACAGGGGGCGTATGGCTACACCTTC
TRBJ2-2 | TRBV7-3 | NA | NA | CASSPGFTGELFF | TGTGCCAGCAGCCCCGGGTTCACCGGGGAGCTGTTTTTT
TRBJ1-1 | TRBV29-1 | NA | NA | CSVGRSGNTEAFF | TGCAGCGTGGGACGTTCAGGTAACACTGAAGCTTTCTTT
TRBJ1-3 | TRBV19 | NA | NA | CASSIIPGSGNTIYF | TGTGCCAGTAGTATTATACCTGGCTCTGGAAACACCATATATTTT
TRBJ2-1 | TRBV24-1 | NA | TRBD2 | CATSDFRTSGSNEQFF | TGTGCCACCAGTGATTTCCGGACTAGCGGGAGCAATGAGCAGTTCTTC
TRBJ1-5 | TRBV28 | NA | NA | CASSSPRGRGGNQPQHF | TGTGCCAGCAGTTCCCCAAGGGGAAGGGGAGGCAATCAGCCCCAGCATTTT
TRBJ2-7 | TRBV7-9 | NA | NA | CASSSAGFRDEQYF | TGTGCCAGCAGCTCCGCAGGGTTCCGGGACGAGCAGTACTTC
TRBJ1-2 | TRBV18 | NA | NA | CASSGLGGYTF | TGTGCCAGCTCGGGTTTGGGTGGCTACACCTTC
TRBJ2-3 | TRBV21-1 | NA | NA | CASIETSTDTQYF | TGTGCCAGCATAGAGACTAGCACAGATACGCAGTATTTT
TRBJ2-5 | TRBV6-1 | NA | TRBD2 | CASSEAWTSGETQYF | TGTGCCAGCAGTGAAGCATGGACTAGCGGAGAGACCCAGTACTTC
TRBJ2-7 | TRBV7-2 | once | TRBD1 | CASSGGTGRSYEQYF | TGTGCCAGCAGCGGCGGGACAGGGAGGTCCTACGAGCAGTACTTC
TRBJ2-2 | TRBV4-1 | NA | TRBD2 | CASSLLVPTSGGTNTGELFF | TGCGCCAGCAGCCTCCTTGTGCCGACTAGCGGGGGGACTAACACCGGGGAGCTGTTTTTT
TRBJ2-5 | TRBV15 | NA | TRBD1 | CATSDRGAQETQYF | TGTGCCACCTCGGACAGGGGTGCTCAGGAGACCCAGTACTTC
TRBJ2-1 | TRBV7-3 | NA | NA | CASSLERGAYNEQFF | TGTGCCAGCAGCTTAGAGAGGGGAGCCTACAATGAGCAGTTCTTC
TRBJ2-1 | TRBV27 | NA | TRBD2 | CASSFGTSGGLYEQFF | TGTGCCAGCAGTTTCGGGACTAGCGGGGGTCTATATGAGCAGTTCTTC
TRBJ2-2 | TRBV9 | NA | TRBD2 | CASGGADTGELFF | TGCGCCAGCGGGGGGGCAGACACCGGGGAGCTGTTTTTT
TRBJ2-3 | TRBV7-2 | NA | NA | CASSLAPGTDTQYF | TGTGCCAGCAGCTTAGCTCCGGGCACAGATACGCAGTATTTT